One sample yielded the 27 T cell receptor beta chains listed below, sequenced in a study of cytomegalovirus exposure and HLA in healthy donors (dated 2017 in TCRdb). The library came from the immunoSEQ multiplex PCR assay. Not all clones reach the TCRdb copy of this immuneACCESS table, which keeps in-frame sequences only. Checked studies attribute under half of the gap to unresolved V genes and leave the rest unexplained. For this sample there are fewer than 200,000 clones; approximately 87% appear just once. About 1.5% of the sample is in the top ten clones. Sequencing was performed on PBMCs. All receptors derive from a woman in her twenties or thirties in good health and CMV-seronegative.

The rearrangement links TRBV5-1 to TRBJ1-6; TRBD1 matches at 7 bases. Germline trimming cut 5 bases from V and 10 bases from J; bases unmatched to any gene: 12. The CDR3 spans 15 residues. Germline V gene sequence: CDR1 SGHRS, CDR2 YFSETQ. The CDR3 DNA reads TGCGCCAGCAGTATACAGACAGGGATTCGCTCACCCCTCCACTTT. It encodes CASSIQTGIRSPLHF.

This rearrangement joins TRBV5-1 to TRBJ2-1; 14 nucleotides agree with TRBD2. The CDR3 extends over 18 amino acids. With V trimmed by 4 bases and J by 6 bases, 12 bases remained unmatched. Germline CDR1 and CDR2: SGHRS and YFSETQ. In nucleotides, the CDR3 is TGCGCCAGCAGCCTCCGTCCCGGGACTAGCGGGGGCCTCAATGAGCAGTTCTTC. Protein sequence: CASSLRPGTSGGLNEQFF.

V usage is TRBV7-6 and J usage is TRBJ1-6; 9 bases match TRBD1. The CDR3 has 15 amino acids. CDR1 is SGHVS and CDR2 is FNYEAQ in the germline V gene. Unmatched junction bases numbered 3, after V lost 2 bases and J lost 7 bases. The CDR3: CASSLTTGGNSPLHF. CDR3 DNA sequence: TGTGCCAGCAGCTTAACGACAGGGGGAAATTCACCCCTCCACTTT. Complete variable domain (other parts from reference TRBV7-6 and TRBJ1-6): GAGVSQSPRYKVTKRGQDVALRCDPISGHVSLYWYRQALGQGPEFLTYFNYEAQQDKSGLPNDRFSAERPEGSISTLTIQRTEQRDSAMYRCASSLTTGGNSPLHFGNGTRLTVT.

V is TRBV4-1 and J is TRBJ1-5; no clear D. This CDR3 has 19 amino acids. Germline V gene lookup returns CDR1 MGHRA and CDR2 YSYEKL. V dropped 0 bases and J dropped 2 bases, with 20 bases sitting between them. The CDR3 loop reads CASSQDRQEVARGNQPQHF. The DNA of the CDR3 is TGCGCCAGCAGCCAAGATCGGCAGGAGGTCGCAAGAGGCAATCAGCCCCAGCATTTT.

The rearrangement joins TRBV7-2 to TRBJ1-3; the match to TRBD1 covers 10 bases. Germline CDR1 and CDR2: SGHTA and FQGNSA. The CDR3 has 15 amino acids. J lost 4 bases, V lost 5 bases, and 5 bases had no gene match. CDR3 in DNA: TGTGCCAGCAGCACGGGGACAGGGGACGGAAACACCATATATTTT. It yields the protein CASSTGTGDGNTIYF.

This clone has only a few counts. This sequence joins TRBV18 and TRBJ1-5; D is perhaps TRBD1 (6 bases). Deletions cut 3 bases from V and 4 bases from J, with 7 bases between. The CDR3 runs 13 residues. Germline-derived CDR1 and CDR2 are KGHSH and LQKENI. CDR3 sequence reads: CASSPQGNQPQHF. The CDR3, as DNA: TGTGCCAGCTCACCCCAGGGGAATCAGCCCCAGCATTTT.

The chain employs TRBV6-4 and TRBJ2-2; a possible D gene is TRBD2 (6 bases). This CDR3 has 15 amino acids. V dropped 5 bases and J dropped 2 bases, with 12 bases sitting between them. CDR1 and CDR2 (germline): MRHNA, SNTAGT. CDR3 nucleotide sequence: TGTGCCAGCAGTAGGACTATTACAAACACCGGGGAGCTGTTTTTT. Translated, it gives CASSRTITNTGELFF.

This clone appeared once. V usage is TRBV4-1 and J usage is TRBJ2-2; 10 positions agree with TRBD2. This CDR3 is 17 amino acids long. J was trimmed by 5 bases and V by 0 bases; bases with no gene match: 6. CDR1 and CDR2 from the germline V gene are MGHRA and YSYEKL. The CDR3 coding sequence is TGCGCCAGCAGCCAAGAAAGAGCGGGGGGGCGTACCGGGGAGCTGTTTTTT. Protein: CASSQERAGGRTGELFF.

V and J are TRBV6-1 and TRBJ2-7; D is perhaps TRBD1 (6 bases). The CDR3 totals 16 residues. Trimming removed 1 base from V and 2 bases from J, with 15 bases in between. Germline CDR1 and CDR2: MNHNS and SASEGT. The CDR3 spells CASSEDQGRPPYEQYF. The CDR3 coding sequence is TGTGCCAGCAGTGAAGACCAGGGGCGCCCCCCCTACGAGCAGTACTTC.

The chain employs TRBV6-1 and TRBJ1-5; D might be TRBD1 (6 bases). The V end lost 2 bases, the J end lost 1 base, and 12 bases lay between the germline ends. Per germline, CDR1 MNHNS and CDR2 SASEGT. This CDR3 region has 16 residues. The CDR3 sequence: CASSEQVRGSNQPQHF. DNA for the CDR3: TGTGCCAGCAGTGAACAGGTCAGGGGAAGCAATCAGCCCCAGCATTTT.

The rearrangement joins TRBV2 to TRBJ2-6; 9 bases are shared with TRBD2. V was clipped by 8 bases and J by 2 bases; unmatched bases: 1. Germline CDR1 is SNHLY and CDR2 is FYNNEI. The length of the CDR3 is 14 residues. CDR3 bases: TGTGCCAGCGCGGGGGGGACTGGGGCCAACGTCCTGACTTTC. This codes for CASAGGTGANVLTF.

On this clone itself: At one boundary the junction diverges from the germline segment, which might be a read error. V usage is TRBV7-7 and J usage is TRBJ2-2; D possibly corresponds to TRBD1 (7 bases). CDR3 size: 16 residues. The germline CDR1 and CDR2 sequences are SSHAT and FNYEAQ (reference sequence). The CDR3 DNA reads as TGTGCTAGCAGCGACCGACAGGGACTGAACACCGGGGAGCTGTTTTTT. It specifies CASSDRQGLNTGELFF.

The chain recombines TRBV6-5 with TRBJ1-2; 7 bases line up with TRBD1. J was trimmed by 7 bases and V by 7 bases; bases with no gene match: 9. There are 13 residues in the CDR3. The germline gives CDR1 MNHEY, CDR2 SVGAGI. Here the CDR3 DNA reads TGTGCCAGCACCCAGGGGGATATGAGTGGCTACACCTTC. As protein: CASTQGDMSGYTF.

The CDR3 region is CASSQYRQDSGANVLTF. Written as DNA, the CDR3 is TGTGCCAGCAGCCAGTACCGACAGGACTCTGGGGCCAACGTCCTGACTTTC. The chain has TRBV13 and TRBJ2-6; the D gene is possibly TRBD1 (6 bases). The germline gives CDR1 PRHDT, CDR2 FYEKMQ (reference sequence). The CDR3 extends over 17 amino acids. V gave up 5 bases and J gave up 0 bases, with 14 bases separating them.

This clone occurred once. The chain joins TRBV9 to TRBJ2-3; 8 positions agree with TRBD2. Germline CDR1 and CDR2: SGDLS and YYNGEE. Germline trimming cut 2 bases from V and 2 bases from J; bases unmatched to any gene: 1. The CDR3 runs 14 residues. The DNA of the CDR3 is TGTGCCAGCAGCGTGACTAGCGACACAGATACGCAGTATTTT. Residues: CASSVTSDTDTQYF.

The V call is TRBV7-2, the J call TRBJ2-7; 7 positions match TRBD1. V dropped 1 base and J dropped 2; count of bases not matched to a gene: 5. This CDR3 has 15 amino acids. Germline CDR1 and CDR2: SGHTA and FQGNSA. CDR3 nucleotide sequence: TGTGCCAGCAGCTTAGTGGCGACAGGGCCCTACGAGCAGTACTTC. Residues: CASSLVATGPYEQYF.

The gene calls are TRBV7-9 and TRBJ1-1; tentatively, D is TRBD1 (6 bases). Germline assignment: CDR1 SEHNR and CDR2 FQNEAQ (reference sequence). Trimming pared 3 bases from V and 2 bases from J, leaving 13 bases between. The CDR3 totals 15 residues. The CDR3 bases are TGTGCCAGCAGCTTCATTGGGACAAGAAACACTGAAGCTTTCTTT. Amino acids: CASSFIGTRNTEAFF.

The DNA for the CDR3 is TGTGCCAGCAGCTTGGGAGGACAGGGGGGATTGGGCTACACCTTC. It is translated as CASSLGGQGGLGYTF. V gene TRBV7-8 combines with J gene TRBJ1-2; TRBD1 matches 10 bases. Unmatched junction bases numbered 9, after V lost 3 bases and J lost 8 bases. Germline-derived CDR1 and CDR2 are SGHVS and FQNEAQ. This CDR3 has 15 amino acids.

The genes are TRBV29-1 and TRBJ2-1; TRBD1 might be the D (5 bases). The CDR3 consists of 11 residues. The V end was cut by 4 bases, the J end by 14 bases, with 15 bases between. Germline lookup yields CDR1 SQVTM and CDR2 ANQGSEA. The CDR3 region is CSVVGASTEFF. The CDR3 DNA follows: TGCAGCGTTGTTGGGGCCTCAACCGAGTTCTTC.

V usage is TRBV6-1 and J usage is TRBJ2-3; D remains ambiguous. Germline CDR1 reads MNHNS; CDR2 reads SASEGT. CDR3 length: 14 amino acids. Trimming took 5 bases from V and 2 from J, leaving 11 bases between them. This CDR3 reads CASSLPRITDTQYF. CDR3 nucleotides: TGTGCCAGCAGTCTCCCCAGGATCACAGATACGCAGTATTTT.

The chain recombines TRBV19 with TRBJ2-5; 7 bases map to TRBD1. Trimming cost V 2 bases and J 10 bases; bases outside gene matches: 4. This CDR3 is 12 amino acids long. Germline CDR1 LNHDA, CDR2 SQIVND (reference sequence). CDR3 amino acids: CASSIRGGVQYF. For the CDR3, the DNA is TGTGCCAGTAGTATACGAGGGGGCGTCCAGTACTTC.

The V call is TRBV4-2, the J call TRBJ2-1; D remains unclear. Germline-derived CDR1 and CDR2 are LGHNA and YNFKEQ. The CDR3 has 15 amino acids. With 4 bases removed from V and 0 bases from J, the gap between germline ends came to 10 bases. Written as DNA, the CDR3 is TGTGCCAGCAGCCCCTCCCTTAGCTCCTACAATGAGCAGTTCTTC. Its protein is CASSPSLSSYNEQFF.

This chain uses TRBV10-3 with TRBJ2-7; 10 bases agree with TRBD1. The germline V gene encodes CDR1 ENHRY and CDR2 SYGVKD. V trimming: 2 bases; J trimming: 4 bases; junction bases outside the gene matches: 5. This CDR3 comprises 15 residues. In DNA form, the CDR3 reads TGTGCCATCAGTGAGGGACAGGGGGAGGTATACGAGCAGTACTTC. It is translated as CAISEGQGEVYEQYF.

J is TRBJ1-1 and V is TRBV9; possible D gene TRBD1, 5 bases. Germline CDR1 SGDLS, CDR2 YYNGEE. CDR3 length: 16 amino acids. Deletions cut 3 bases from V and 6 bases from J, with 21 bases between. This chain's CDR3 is CASSAGGGGRSPEAFF. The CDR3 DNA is TGTGCCAGCAGCGCCGGCGGGGGAGGCAGGAGCCCTGAAGCTTTCTTT.

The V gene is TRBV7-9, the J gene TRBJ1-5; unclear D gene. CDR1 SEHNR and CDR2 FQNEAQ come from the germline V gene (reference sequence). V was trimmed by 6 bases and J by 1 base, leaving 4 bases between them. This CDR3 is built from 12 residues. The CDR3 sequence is CASSQSNQPQHF. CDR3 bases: TGTGCCAGCAGTCAAAGCAATCAGCCCCAGCATTTT.

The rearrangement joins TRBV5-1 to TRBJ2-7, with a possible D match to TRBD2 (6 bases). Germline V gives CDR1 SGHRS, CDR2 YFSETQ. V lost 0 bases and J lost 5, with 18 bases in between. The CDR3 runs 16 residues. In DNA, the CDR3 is TGCGCCAGCAGCTTGGCCGTGGGCCTAGGAGGGCACGAGCAGTACTTC. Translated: CASSLAVGLGGHEQYF.

Written as DNA, the CDR3 is TGTGCCAGCAGTTACGCAACTAGCGGGGGCTACGAGCAGTACTTC. Translating it yields CASSYATSGGYEQYF. The rearrangement uses TRBV6-5 and TRBJ2-7; TRBD2 agrees at 11 bases. V gave up 2 bases and J gave up 3 bases; unmatched junction bases: 3. CDR3 length: 15 amino acids. Germline V gives CDR1 MNHEY, CDR2 SVGAGI.